The present entry profiles one TCR beta chain with its context. The antigen is unknown. This specimen comes from a study of cytomegalovirus exposure and HLA in healthy donors. Generated by immunoSEQ multiplex PCR, the TCRdb table keeps only in-frame clones and is missing some. This table has over 200,000 clones, approximately 88% appearing once. Regarding the study as a whole: Rarity characterized most TCR sequences, yet some public TCRs appeared in many donors.

Trimming took 5 bases from V and 5 from J; bases not matched to a gene: 9. Germline lookup yields CDR1 LNHDA and CDR2 SQIVND (reference sequence). CDR3 length: 16 residues. The receptor's source is a woman aged 30 to 39 in good health and CMV-seropositive. This chain joins TRBV19 and TRBJ1-5; 10 bases agree with TRBD1. The specimen sequenced was PBMCs. The CDR3 DNA is TGTGCCAGTAGTGTTACGGGACAGGGGAAGGATCAGCCCCAGCATTTT. It is translated as CASSVTGQGKDQPQHF.